This TCR beta chain was profiled in a study of T-cell memory formation after mild COVID-19. Study-wide findings and caveats: Specificity for SARS-CoV-2 was not confirmed among the second-wave clones peaking on day 37. CD4/CD8 balance held among clones contracting day 15 to 85, and later expanders leaned CD4+.

A word on this clonotype: Its antigen remains unknown.

The CDR3 has 16 amino acids. In germline, CDR1 is MGHRA, CDR2 YSYEKL. V was trimmed by 0 bases and J by 0 bases, leaving 10 bases between them. 5'RACE, which relied on constant-segment primers, yielded TCR alpha and TCR beta cDNA libraries carrying sample barcodes and UMIs. TCRdb fed the 5' RACE reads into MiXCR, producing one record per CDR3 protein. The sample shows about 88,000 distinct CDR3 sequences, approximately 25% of them seen only once. The chain employs TRBV4-1 and TRBJ2-3; TRBD2 might be the D (6 bases). The sequence derives from a man between 18 and 35 years old who had mild COVID-19 (a few samples of this study predate the infection). Cell type and time point are not known. The sequenced sample was PBMCs or a T cell subset sorted from them (not recorded which). The CDR3 bases are TGCGCCAGCAGCCAAGAGGGCGGGGCTAGCACAGATACGCAGTATTTT. Translation gives CASSQEGGASTDTQYF.